The subject of this entry is one T cell receptor (beta chain). Sequencing was performed with immunoSEQ multiplex PCR; in TCRdb, only in-frame clones are kept and a portion is missing. Of over 50,000 clones listed, over 80% are singletons. This sample was taken from a study of T cell responses to AZD1222 COVID-19 vaccine. Study summary: Some second doses came at about 4 weeks and others at about 12 weeks; these were pooled.

Material: peripheral blood, obtained on day 0 of AZD1222 vaccination. The clonotype originates from an adult in good health.

CDR3 coding DNA: TGTGCCAGCAGTTCCCGAGACAGGGCTGGAACTGAAGCTTTCTTT. Translation gives CASSSRDRAGTEAFF. The chain recombines TRBV6-6 with TRBJ1-1, with 7 bases lining up with TRBD1. The CDR3 covers 15 residues. CDR1 and CDR2 from the germline V gene are MNHNY and SVGAGI (reference sequence). J was trimmed by 5 bases and V by 4 bases; bases with no gene match: 10.